This T cell receptor beta chain was documented in a study of blood T cell repertoires in COVID-19. Study as a whole: Italy, Spain and the United States were the sources of the convalescent and acute COVID-19 samples. Sources were T cells, B-cell-depleted T cells, or PBMCs; the material itself was cDNA or gDNA.

Original analysis: Estimates of nucleated cell counts were drawn from the amplification of reference gene primers. The protocol was immunoSEQ multiplex PCR, while the TCRdb copy is restricted to in-frame clones and leaves out a portion. V and J calls and clone size come straight from that table; D and trimming were deduced from the DNA. The sample includes 100,000 or so clones, roughly 88% of them seen just once. Sample: peripheral blood. This TCR came from a man aged 60 to 69 with acute or convalescent COVID-19.

In nucleotides, the CDR3 is TGTGCCAGCAGCTTTGGAGGATTCGCAGATACGCAGTATTTT. Protein product: CASSFGGFADTQYF. The rearrangement uses TRBV7-3 and TRBJ2-3; a possible D gene is TRBD2 (5 bases). The CDR3 extends over 14 amino acids. Trimming took off 3 bases at V and 4 bases at J, with 11 bases between the two ends. Germline values: CDR1 SGHTA, CDR2 FQGTGA.